The text below deals with one TCR beta chain. Its antigen is not known. The data stem from a study of CXCR3-negative and CXCR3-positive naive CD8 T cells. Findings and caveats of the study: Hydrophobicity was higher for TRB CDR3s found in CXCR3-positive naive cells than in CXCR3-negative naive cells.

The germline V gene has CDR1 DFQATT and CDR2 SNEGSKA (reference sequence). CDR3 length equals 13 residues. Through 5' RACE with UMI labels, the TRB cDNA libraries were prepared. TCRdb re-called the 5' RACE reads and catalogs CDR3 proteins one per entry, DNA excluded. This table holds around 80,000 distinct CDR3 sequences. The TCR was taken from a human donor in good health. Some clones in this sample may be carry-over from other donors' samples. The chain joins TRBV20-1 to TRBJ1-1. The sequencing sample was made of naive CXCR3+ CD8+ T cells from blood. Subset here: CD45RO-CCR7+CD27+CD95- naive CD8+ T cells expressing CXCR3 (TNR3+). CDR3 region: CSARGGEMTEAFF.